This T cell receptor (beta chain) derives from a study of human T cells and chemical hapten exposure (dated by TCRdb to the early 2020s). Broadly, across the study: For sensitization, 2% DPC in acetone was applied to a 2 cm by 2 cm area of upper inner arm skin. Throughout the roughly 24-week study period, patients were also given weekly therapeutic DPC doses on the scalp. Patch testing was done on the upper back using Finn chambers containing 0.01% DPC, and results were scored after 6 days according to International Contact Dermatitis Research Group standards. The mostly female patient cohort included alopecia areata with under or over 50% scalp involvement, alopecia totalis and alopecia universalis. Libraries were combined into a pool for sequencing, and differences in TCR yield between samples came mainly from small differences in library volumes within the pool. In alopecia patients, the study followed how the peripheral blood TCR repertoire changed in vivo over primary and secondary sensitization to diphenylcyclopropenone (DPC), a hapten. Patient blood was sampled pre-sensitization (week 0) and at 2, 6 and about 24 weeks after DPC sensitization. Roughly 30 alopecia patients provided blood for TCR sequencing at one to four time points (pre-sensitization, 2, 6 and 24 weeks).

V sheds 7 bases and J sheds 7 bases, leaving 15 bases between their ends. Measured from the cysteine to the phenylalanine, the CDR3 is 12 residues long. Solely the CDR3 DNA is kept, with 36 bases framed from the first base. For CDR1 and CDR2, the germline V gene lists SQVTM and ANQGSEA. This clonotype occurred many times. The antigen it recognizes is unknown. No clone much larger than this one lies a single base away; base qualities are absent. Library construction relied on RACE. This sample was sequenced with a NextSeq 500. Library preparation attached unique molecular identifiers to individual cDNA molecules for quantitative, reproducible TCR counting. Each blood RNA sample was used to sequence both TCR alpha and TCR beta chains. As for the original processing: The median number of TCRs per sample was over 95,000, ranging from 23,224 to 690,600. The Decombinator software suite was used to annotate V, J and CDR3 in the TCR reads. To make PS versus PT1 abundance plots, every sample was subsampled to the same number of TCRs (28,000). TCRs were defined as expanded if absent before sensitization and observed at least eight times at the 2-week time point. TCRdb itself trimmed the public reads at Q25 with fastp, ran MiXCR and retained productive beta chains. All rows with the same CDR3 protein become a single entry with the most common DNA and genes. The V and J calls reflect TCRdb's pipeline rather than the authors' work. The sample yields about 400,000 distinct CDR3 sequences; around 6% were counted once. Under 7% of the sample comes from the top ten.

The sample's time point label, in plain terms: patch test 2, 6 weeks after DPC sensitization. In light of the paper, this sample's treatment or condition label describes: therapeutic diphenylcyclopropenone sensitization with weekly scalp DPC. At each patch-test visit, blood was drawn before the patch test was applied. Eligible patients were aged 18 to 70, diagnosed with alopecia, deemed suitable for DPC therapy, and excluded if pregnant. Total RNA was extracted from unfractionated whole blood that had been collected in Tempus Blood RNA tubes. Study-level results and caveats: Alopecia, a presumed autoimmune disease, was present in all patients, so the immune response of the patients might differ from that of healthy individuals. Compared with pre-sensitization or healthy control sets, expanded TCRs formed significantly more large CDR3 similarity clusters, which is consistent with antigen-driven responses. After repeated subsampling, the strength of the expansion versus patch-test correlation and the threshold at which it became significant changed. The number of PT1 expanded TCRs positively correlated with patch test score, significant at thresholds 8, 16 and 32 but not 4. DPC sensitization did not change the number of TCRs with a frequency above 1 in 1000, and there was no evidence of changes in global repertoire structure.

The receptor was isolated from a woman between 18 and 29 years old with alopecia areata. Some clones in this sample may be carry-over from other donors' samples. Here the chain combines TRBV29-1 and TRBJ2-3; the D gene cannot be named for sure. Here the sequenced sample was whole blood, taken in connection with sensitization to the hapten diphenylcyclopropenone (DPC). This receptor has the CDR3 CSGHHLRNTQYF. The sequence in DNA is TGCAGCGGGCACCACCTCAGAAATACGCAGTATTTT.